The rows below give T cell receptor beta chains drawn from one sample of a study of blood T cells in healthy people across ages. TCRdb recomputed calls from the 5' RACE reads with MiXCR, one row per CDR3 protein. This table holds some 1.5 million distinct CDR3 sequences, about 30% found once. The sequencing input was blood. The receptors derive from a woman aged 25 to 39 in good health. Both conserved end residues are part of each CDR3. The order of the fields is D gene, J gene, clone size, V gene, CDR3 protein, CDR3 DNA. D genes are given only for firm matches. Size is omitted from some rows. Given values are once, few, many or a class for expanded clones.

NA | TRBJ1-1 | NA | TRBV20-1 | CSARITGPNTEAFF | TGCAGTGCTAGAATCACAGGACCGAACACTGAAGCTTTCTTT
NA | TRBJ2-7 | NA | TRBV20-1 | CSARPRDTYEQYF | TGCAGTGCTAGGCCCAGGGACACCTACGAGCAGTACTTC
NA | TRBJ1-2 | NA | TRBV9 | CASSLPPGQGSYGYTF | TGTGCCAGCAGCCTTCCGCCTGGGCAGGGGAGCTATGGCTACACCTTC
TRBD2 | TRBJ2-5 | few | TRBV3-1 | CASSHWNQRGEKETQYF | TGTGCCAGCAGCCACTGGAACCAGCGGGGGGAAAAAGAGACCCAGTACTTC
NA | TRBJ2-3 | NA | TRBV29-1 | CSANAKRATDTQYF | TGCAGCGCCAACGCAAAGCGTGCCACAGATACGCAGTATTTT
TRBD2 | TRBJ2-7 | few | TRBV5-1 | CASSLPGLAGGESYEQYF | TGCGCCAGCAGCCTGCCGGGACTAGCGGGAGGAGAGTCCTACGAGCAGTACTTC
TRBD2 | TRBJ2-3 | few | TRBV10-3 | CAISALAGVADTQYF | TGTGCCATCAGTGCTCTAGCGGGAGTCGCAGATACGCAGTATTTT
TRBD1 | TRBJ1-1 | NA | TRBV12-3/TRBV12-4 | CASSPPGQGNTEAFF | TGTGCCAGCAGTCCTCCGGGACAGGGAAACACTGAAGCTTTCTTT
NA | TRBJ1-5 | NA | TRBV30 | CAWSPRADQPQHF | TGTGCCTGGAGTCCGCGGGCAGATCAGCCCCAGCATTTT
NA | TRBJ2-1 | few | TRBV14 | CASSQVAPDNEQFF | TGTGCCAGCAGCCAAGTGGCTCCAGACAATGAGCAGTTCTTC
NA | TRBJ2-7 | many | TRBV5-1 | CASRTRQGTYEQYF | TGCGCCAGCAGGACAAGACAAGGTACCTACGAGCAGTACTTC
NA | TRBJ2-3 | NA | TRBV3-1 | CASSRLGGGGTDTQYF | TGTGCCAGCAGCCGACTTGGAGGTGGGGGCACAGATACGCAGTATTTT
NA | TRBJ2-7 | NA | TRBV21-1 | CASSKGAGRYEQYF | TGTGCCAGCAGCAAAGGAGCAGGGAGGTACGAGCAGTACTTC
TRBD2 | TRBJ2-1 | NA | TRBV6-5 | CASSYSGGGAVKNEQFF | TGTGCCAGCAGTTACTCGGGCGGGGGGGCAGTAAAGAATGAGCAGTTCTTC
TRBD1 | TRBJ1-2 | NA | TRBV10-3 | CAISESTGVSYGYTF | TGTGCCATCAGTGAGTCAACAGGGGTGAGCTATGGCTACACCTTC
TRBD2 | TRBJ2-1 | NA | TRBV5-1 | CASKTSGDRDEQFF | TGCGCCAGCAAGACTAGCGGGGATAGGGATGAGCAGTTCTTC
NA | TRBJ2-7 | many | TRBV10-2 | CASTGSLTYEQYF | TGCGCCAGCACTGGATCGCTTACCTACGAGCAGTACTTC
TRBD2 | TRBJ2-3 | NA | TRBV2 | CASGLAGVQDTQYF | TGTGCCAGCGGACTAGCGGGGGTTCAAGATACGCAGTATTTT
NA | TRBJ2-5 | NA | TRBV5-5 | CASSLGVVEETQYF | TGTGCCAGCAGCTTGGGCGTGGTCGAGGAGACCCAGTACTTC
NA | TRBJ2-1 | many | TRBV4-1 | CASSQVGAYEQFF | TGCGCCAGCAGCCAAGTAGGGGCTTATGAGCAGTTCTTC
TRBD1 | TRBJ1-4 | few | TRBV20-1 | CSAPDRGATNEKLFF | TGCAGTGCCCCAGACAGGGGGGCAACTAATGAAAAACTGTTTTTT
NA | TRBJ2-6 | NA | TRBV12-3/TRBV12-4 | CASSLRVWGVGSGANVLTF | TGTGCCAGCAGTTTAAGAGTCTGGGGTGTGGGCTCTGGGGCCAACGTCCTGACTTTC
NA | TRBJ2-7 | few | TRBV11-2 | CASSLDKRDRAYEQYF | TGTGCCAGCAGCTTAGATAAAAGGGATCGGGCCTACGAGCAGTACTTC
NA | TRBJ2-3 | NA | TRBV21-1 | CACSKVVTSGTSTDTQYF | TGTGCCTGCAGCAAAGTAGTGACTAGCGGAACTAGCACAGATACGCAGTATTTT
NA | TRBJ2-7 | NA | TRBV11-1 | CASSLRQLGNLEQYF | TGTGCCAGCAGCTTACGACAGTTGGGTAACCTCGAGCAGTACTTC
TRBD1 | TRBJ1-5 | NA | TRBV18 | CASSGGDRVNQPQHF | TGTGCCAGCTCAGGCGGGGACAGGGTCAATCAGCCCCAGCATTTT
NA | TRBJ2-1 | NA | TRBV29-1 | CSVGPGTLLYSYNEQFF | TGCAGCGTGGGTCCCGGGACTCTCCTCTATTCCTACAATGAGCAGTTCTTC
NA | TRBJ2-7 | many | TRBV10-1 | CASSPDQISYEQYF | TGCGCCAGCAGTCCCGACCAAATCTCCTACGAGCAGTACTTC
NA | TRBJ1-2 | few | TRBV14 | CASSQEAAYGYTF | TGTGCCAGCAGCCAAGAGGCGGCCTATGGCTACACCTTC
TRBD1 | TRBJ1-1 | NA | TRBV7-9 | CASSARDRGLAGNTEAFF | TGTGCCAGCAGCGCCCGGGACAGGGGCCTCGCGGGGAACACTGAAGCTTTCTTT
NA | TRBJ1-2 | few | TRBV28 | CASSLLLTGYTF | TGTGCCAGCAGTTTATTGTTGACCGGCTACACCTTC
NA | TRBJ2-2 | NA | TRBV2 | CASTAFGHPTGELFF | TGTGCCAGCACTGCTTTCGGACACCCCACCGGGGAGCTGTTTTTT
TRBD2 | TRBJ2-1 | many | TRBV20-1 | CSAIPAGLNEQFF | TGCAGTGCTATTCCAGCGGGGCTCAATGAGCAGTTCTTC
NA | TRBJ2-4 | many | TRBV12-3/TRBV12-4 | CASSFTRPNGVQYF | TGTGCCAGCAGTTTCACCCGGCCAAATGGAGTTCAGTACTTC
NA | TRBJ1-4 | few | TRBV5-1 | CASSLAVGANEKLFF | TGCGCCAGCAGCTTGGCCGTCGGCGCCAATGAAAAACTGTTTTTT
NA | TRBJ1-5 | few | TRBV7-2 | CASSRPYNQPQHF | TGTGCCAGCAGTCGACCATACAATCAGCCCCAGCATTTT
NA | TRBJ2-7 | many | TRBV7-2 | CASSTHLPLLANEQYF | TGTGCCAGCAGCACGCATTTACCCCTACTAGCTAACGAGCAGTACTTC
NA | TRBJ2-5 | NA | TRBV6-5 | CASTNRGTGTQYF | TGTGCCAGCACCAACCGGGGCACCGGGACCCAGTACTTC
TRBD2 | TRBJ2-5 | NA | TRBV19 | CASTPGLAGGPRETQYF | TGTGCCAGTACGCCCGGGCTAGCGGGAGGGCCGCGGGAGACCCAGTACTTC
NA | TRBJ2-7 | NA | TRBV7-2 | CASSPTATSSYEQYF | TGTGCCAGCAGCCCCACTGCCACGAGCTCCTACGAGCAGTACTTC